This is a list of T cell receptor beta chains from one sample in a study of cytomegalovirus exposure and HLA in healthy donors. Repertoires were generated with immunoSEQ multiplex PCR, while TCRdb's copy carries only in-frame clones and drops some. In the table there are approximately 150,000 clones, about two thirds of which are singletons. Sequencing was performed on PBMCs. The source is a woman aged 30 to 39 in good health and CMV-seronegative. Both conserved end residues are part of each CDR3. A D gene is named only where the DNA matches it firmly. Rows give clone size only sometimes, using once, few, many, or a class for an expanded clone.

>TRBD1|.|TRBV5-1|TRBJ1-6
TGCGCCAGCAGCTTACATTGGGACAGCTCCTATAATTCACCCCTCCACTTT
CASSLHWDSSYNSPLHF
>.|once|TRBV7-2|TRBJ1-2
TGTGCCAGCAGCTTACTTAGGGGGAACTATGGCTACACCTTC
CASSLLRGNYGYTF
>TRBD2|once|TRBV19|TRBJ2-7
TGTGCCAGTAGTATTGGCCTAGCGGATTTCTACGAGCAGTACTTC
CASSIGLADFYEQYF
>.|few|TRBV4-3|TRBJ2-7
TGCGCCAGCAGCCAAGAGACGGGAGAACCTTACGAGCAGTACTTC
CASSQETGEPYEQYF
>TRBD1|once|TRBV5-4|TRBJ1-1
TGTGCCAGCAGCTTGGGGGACAGCAACACTGAAGCTTTCTTT
CASSLGDSNTEAFF
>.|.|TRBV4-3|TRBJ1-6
TGCGCCAGCAGCCAAGGGCGGGGGGAAACCCTCCACTTT
CASSQGRGETLHF
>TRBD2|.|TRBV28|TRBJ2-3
TGTGCCAGCAGTTCCTCTAGCGGGAGGCCGCAGTATTTT
CASSSSSGRPQYF
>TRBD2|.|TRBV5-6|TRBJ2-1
TGTGCCAGCAGCTTAGACGCGGGGGTTGAGCAGTTCTTC
CASSLDAGVEQFF
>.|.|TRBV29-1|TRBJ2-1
TGCAGCGTTGACCTCTACAATGAGCAGTTCTTC
CSVDLYNEQFF
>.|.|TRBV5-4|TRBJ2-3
TGTGCCAGCAGCACCGATGGGACATACACAGATACGCAGTATTTT
CASSTDGTYTDTQYF
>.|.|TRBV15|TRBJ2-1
TGTGCCACCAGCAGAGTTTCAGAGCAGTTCTTC
CATSRVSEQFF
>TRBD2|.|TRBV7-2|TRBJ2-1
TGTGCCAGCAGCTCTGGACTAGCCCAGGGGGAGCAGTTCTTC
CASSSGLAQGEQFF
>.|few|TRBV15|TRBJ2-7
TGTGCCACCAGCAGAGATGGGGCTAGCGCGTACGAGCAGTACTTC
CATSRDGASAYEQYF
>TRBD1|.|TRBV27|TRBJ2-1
TGTGCCAGCAGTGACAGGGGGAGCTCCTACAATGAGCAGTTCTTC
CASSDRGSSYNEQFF
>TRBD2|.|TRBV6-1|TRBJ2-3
TGTGCCAGCATCTTAGCGGGGGTGACAGATACGCAGTATTTT
CASILAGVTDTQYF
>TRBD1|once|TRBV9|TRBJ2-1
TGTGCCAGCAGCGTCTACTTTCAGGGGGCTTACAATGAGCAGTTCTTC
CASSVYFQGAYNEQFF
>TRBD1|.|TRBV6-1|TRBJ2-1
TGTGCCAGCGTGACCGGGACAGGGTCGTCTGAGCAGTTCTTC
CASVTGTGSSEQFF
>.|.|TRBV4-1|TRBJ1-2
TGCGCCAGCAGCGTAGCCACCGATCCCCTTAACTATGGCTACACCTTC
CASSVATDPLNYGYTF
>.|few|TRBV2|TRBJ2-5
TGTGCCAGCATGGAGCAAGAGACCCAGTACTTC
CASMEQETQYF
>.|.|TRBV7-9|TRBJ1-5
TGTGCCAGCAGCTTAATAGGGGAGGGCCCCAATCAGCCCCAGCATTTT
CASSLIGEGPNQPQHF
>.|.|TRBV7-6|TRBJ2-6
TGTGCCAGCAGCTCCTACTCTGGGGCCAACGTCCTGACTTTC
CASSSYSGANVLTF
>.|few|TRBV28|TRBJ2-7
TGTGCCAGCAGTTTGGAGGGCTACGAGCAGTACTTC
CASSLEGYEQYF
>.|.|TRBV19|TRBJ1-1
TGTGCCAGTAGCCCGGACAGCTGGGACACTGAAGCTTTCTTT
CASSPDSWDTEAFF
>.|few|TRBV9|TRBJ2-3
TGTGCCAGCAGCGTAGCTGCAGGATACACAGATACGCAGTATTTT
CASSVAAGYTDTQYF
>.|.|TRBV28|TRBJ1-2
TGTGCCAGCAGTACAACAGGTCCTAACTATGGCTACACCTTC
CASSTTGPNYGYTF
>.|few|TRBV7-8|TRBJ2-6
TGTGCCAGCAGCCAGACGAGGGCGTCGTACTCTGGGGCCAACGTCCTGACTTTC
CASSQTRASYSGANVLTF
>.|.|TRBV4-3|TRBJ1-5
TGCGCCAGCAGCCAAGATGGGGGGGGTGGTCAGCCCCAGCATTTT
CASSQDGGGGQPQHF
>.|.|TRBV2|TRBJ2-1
TGTGCCAGCTCTCCGCGGGGACAGTTCTTC
CASSPRGQFF
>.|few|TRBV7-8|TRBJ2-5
TGTGCCAGCAGCTTTGGAGGGCAAGAGACCCAGTACTTC
CASSFGGQETQYF
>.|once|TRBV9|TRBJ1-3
TGTGCCAGCAGCGTAGAGGGGGGGACTGGAAACACCATATATTTT
CASSVEGGTGNTIYF
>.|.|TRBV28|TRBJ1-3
TGTGCCGGTAAGTGGCGCAGGTTCCCTGGAAACACCATATATTTT
CAGKWRRFPGNTIYF
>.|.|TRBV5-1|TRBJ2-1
TGCGCCAGCAGCTTGGTCGCGGAGAACAATGAGCAGTTCTTC
CASSLVAENNEQFF
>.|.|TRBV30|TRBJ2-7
TGTGCCTGGGGTGGAGGGGGCCCCACCTACGAGCAGTACTTC
CAWGGGGPTYEQYF
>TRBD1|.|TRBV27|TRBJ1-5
TGTGCCAGCAGCCTACAGGGGGCTGAGCAGCCCCAGCATTTT
CASSLQGAEQPQHF
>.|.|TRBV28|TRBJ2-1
TGTGCCACCACCCTAGATGCTAGGTCTGAGCAGTTCTTC
CATTLDARSEQFF
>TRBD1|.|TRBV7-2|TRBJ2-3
TGTGCCAGCAGCTTAAACCCCCGGGACAGCCCGTATTTT
CASSLNPRDSPYF
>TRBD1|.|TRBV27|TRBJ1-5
TGTGCCAGCAGTCCAGCCCTACAGGGGCATCAGCCCCAGCATTTT
CASSPALQGHQPQHF
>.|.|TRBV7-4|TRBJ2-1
TGTGCCAGCAGCTCTACTGAACATGAGCAGTTCTTC
CASSSTEHEQFF
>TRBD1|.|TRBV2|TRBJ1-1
TGTGCCAGCTCGGTGGTGCTCAGGGGGCGTGGGGTGAACACTGAAGCTTTCTTT
CASSVVLRGRGVNTEAFF
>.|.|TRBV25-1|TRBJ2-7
TGTGCCAGCAGTAGACAGGACCCTCCCTACGAGCAGTACTTC
CASSRQDPPYEQYF
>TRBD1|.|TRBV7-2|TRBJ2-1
TGTGCCAGCGGTGGACAGGGGGCGCTTAATGAGCAGTTCTTC
CASGGQGALNEQFF
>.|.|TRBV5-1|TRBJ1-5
TGCGCCAGCAGCTTGGAGGGGGGCAATCAGCCCCAGCATTTT
CASSLEGGNQPQHF
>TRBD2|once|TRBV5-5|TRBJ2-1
TGTGCCAGCAGCAATCCGGGACTAGCGGGTCGGAATGAGCAGTTCTTC
CASSNPGLAGRNEQFF